This TCR beta chain was captured in a study of T cells in Graves' hyperthyroidism and ophthalmopathy. The study based diagnoses on clinical symptoms, serum thyroxine and TRAb, thyroid ultrasound and orbital computed tomography. Amplified TCR beta CDR3 regions came from RNA transcripts. HTBI primers were employed in a first-round RT-PCR of the TCR CDR3. TCRdb used MiXCR to reprocess the multiplex PCR reads, holding one entry per CDR3 protein. The data show fewer than 900,000 distinct CDR3 sequences, with 18% seen just once and approximately 15% held by the top ten. V was cut by 6 bases and J by 7 bases, with 12 bases left in between. CDR3 length: 12 residues. The germline V gene encodes CDR1 DFQATT and CDR2 SNEGSKA (reference sequence).

V and J are TRBV20-1 and TRBJ1-4; possible D gene TRBD1, 6 bases. This TCR derives from a woman in her 50s with Graves' hyperthyroidism that later progressed to Graves' ophthalmopathy. Sequenced: blood. CDR3 coding DNA: TGCAGTGCCGGACAGTGCGGTGAAAAACTGTTTTTT. Translating it yields CSAGQCGEKLFF.